This TCR beta chain emerged from a study of T cells in localized non-small cell lung cancer. Study results and limitations: In adjacent lung, a median roughly 56 of the top 100 tumor clones were found.

A note on this clone: Its matching antigen is unknown.

Method: immunoSEQ multiplex PCR; TCRdb's copy keeps in-frame clones and lacks some. The sample contains about 51,000 clones, approximately 81% of which appear only once. The TCR sequence derives from a man aged 35-75 years with stage III lung adenocarcinoma. The source material was peripheral blood mononuclear cells, sampled before any cancer treatment.

For the CDR3, the DNA is TGTGCCAGCAGCGTAGCTCAGACAGAGAACACTGAAGCTTTCTTT. Protein sequence: CASSVAQTENTEAFF. This chain uses TRBV9 with TRBJ1-1; the D gene is possibly TRBD1 (5 bases). V was trimmed by 0 bases and J by 1 base, leaving 10 bases between them. CDR3 length: 15 residues. Looked up from germline, CDR1 is SGDLS and CDR2 is YYNGEE.